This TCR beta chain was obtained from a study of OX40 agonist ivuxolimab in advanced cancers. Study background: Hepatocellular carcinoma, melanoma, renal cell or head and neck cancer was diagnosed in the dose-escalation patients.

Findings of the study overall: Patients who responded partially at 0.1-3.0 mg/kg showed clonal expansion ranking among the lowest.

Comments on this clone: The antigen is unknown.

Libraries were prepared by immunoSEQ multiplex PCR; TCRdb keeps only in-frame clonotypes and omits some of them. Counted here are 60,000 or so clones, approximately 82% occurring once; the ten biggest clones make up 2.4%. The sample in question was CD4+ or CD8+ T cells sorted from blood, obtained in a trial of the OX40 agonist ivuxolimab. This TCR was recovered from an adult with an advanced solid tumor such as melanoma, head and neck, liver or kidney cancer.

CDR3 sequence (DNA): TGTGCCAGCAATCTCAGGGCCAGCTACGAGCAGTACTTC. Translation: CASNLRASYEQYF. The rearrangement uses TRBV2 and TRBJ2-7, with a possible D match to TRBD1 (5 bases). The CDR3 sequence is 13 residues long. Trimming removed 7 bases from V and 3 bases from J, with 13 bases in between. Germline CDR1 is SNHLY and CDR2 is FYNNEI.